This T cell receptor beta chain appears in the sequencing data of a study of Ad26.COV2.S vaccination and SARS-CoV-2 variants. Sequencing was performed with immunoSEQ multiplex PCR; in TCRdb, only in-frame clones are kept and a portion is missing. The table shows about 350,000 clones, with approximately 90% occurring only once. Specified treatment: over 15 received Ad26.COV2.S at low or high dose, single or two shots; about 5 received placebo; per-sample allocation not given. The investigators took samples on day 63 after the first vaccine or placebo injection. The V segment lost 1 base and the J segment 4 bases; nucleotides outside the gene matches: 7. From germline, CDR1 is SEHNR and CDR2 FQNEAQ (reference sequence). This CDR3 has 16 amino acids.

The chain is built from TRBV7-9 and TRBJ1-1, with 9 positions matching TRBD1. The sequences come from peripheral blood, collected in a trial of Ad26.COV2.S vaccine versus placebo. The TCR originated in a person aged 18 to 59 who received the Ad26.COV2.S COVID-19 vaccine or a placebo. The CDR3 loop reads CASSLDPGQGGTEAFF. CDR3 DNA: TGTGCCAGCAGCTTAGACCCGGGACAGGGAGGCACTGAAGCTTTCTTT.